The sequence of this TCR beta chain was determined in a study of Ad26.COV2.S vaccination and SARS-CoV-2 variants. Study findings and constraints: A substantial breadth of spike-specific CD8+ and CD4+ T cell responses after vaccination has been reported.

As to this clone: The antigen is not known.

Treatment given: approximately 18 received Ad26.COV2.S at low or high dose, single or two shots; several received placebo; per-sample allocation not given. Sampling occurred on day 63 after the first vaccine or placebo injection. The donor was a Boston adult aged 18-55 years. Only in-frame clones appear in the TCRdb table, and some are missing; sequencing was by immunoSEQ multiplex PCR. The sample has about 680,000 clones, around 89% seen once; the top ten hold roughly 1.5%. V shed 1 base and J 2 bases; nucleotides not matched to a gene: 1. Germline CDR1 and CDR2: SGHTA and FQGNSA. The CDR3 is 15 amino acids.

V is TRBV7-2 and J is TRBJ1-2; 10 nucleotides match TRBD1. The receptor's source is a person between 18 and 65 years old who received the Ad26.COV2.S COVID-19 vaccine or a placebo. Specimen: peripheral blood, collected in a trial of Ad26.COV2.S vaccine versus placebo. Written as DNA, the CDR3 is TGTGCCAGCAGCTTAGGGACAGGGGGAAACTATGGCTACACCTTC. It is translated as CASSLGTGGNYGYTF.